This T cell receptor beta chain was sequenced for a study of PD-1 blockade in classical Hodgkin lymphoma. Study information: Nivolumab 3 mg/kg was given intravenously every 2 weeks. Overall study results and limits: Newly diagnosed patients were reported to start with lower TCR diversity than healthy donors. Baseline diversity in complete responders resembled that of newly diagnosed patients.

With regard to this clone: Its antigen is unidentified.

The table came from immunoSEQ multiplex PCR; TCRdb's copy has only in-frame clones and leaves some out. Of about 64,000 clones in the sample, 91% are singletons; the top ten hold about 9.4%. Germline CDR1 reads MNHNS; CDR2 reads SASEGT. The CDR3 contains 15 residues. V gave up 6 bases and J gave up 5 bases, with 17 bases separating them. Documented time point: cycle 4 day 1 (C4D1), after 6 weeks of nivolumab. Every one of the patients relapsed after autologous stem cell transplantation (brentuximab vedotin exposure was variable). The sequenced sample was peripheral blood mononuclear cells (PBMCs), obtained before the fourth cycle of nivolumab. The source is a human donor with classical Hodgkin lymphoma. The rearrangement links TRBV6-1 to TRBJ1-5; TRBD1 is a possible D gene (5 bases). CDR3 protein: CASRPGDPSYQPQHF. The CDR3 nucleotides are TGTGCCAGCAGGCCCGGGGACCCCTCTTATCAGCCCCAGCATTTT.